These 19 T cell receptor beta chains were all obtained from the same sample, sequenced in a study of blood T cell repertoires in COVID-19. Libraries were prepared by immunoSEQ multiplex PCR; TCRdb keeps only in-frame clonotypes and omits some of them. In the table there are about 300,000 clones, under 90% of which are singletons. Sequencing was carried out using PBMCs or T cells enriched from blood (not recorded which). The receptors were sampled from a woman under 30 who had recovered from COVID-19.

This clone was seen a few times. The V gene is TRBV10-3, the J gene TRBJ1-2; no clear D. V lost 4 bases and J 6 bases, leaving 12 bases between the germline ends. The CDR3 has 13 amino acids. Germline CDR1 reads ENHRY; CDR2 reads SYGVKD. In DNA, the CDR3 is TGTGCCATCAGTGTGAGCACAGCTAATGGCTACACCTTC. Amino acid sequence: CAISVSTANGYTF.

The chain has TRBV7-9 and TRBJ2-7, with 9 bases aligning to TRBD1. The CDR3 length is 14 residues. V shed 4 bases and J 3 bases; nucleotides not matched to a gene: 4. The germline CDR1 and CDR2 sequences are SEHNR and FQNEAQ (reference sequence). The CDR3 bases are TGTGCCAGCAGCTCACAGGGGGCTCTCTACGAGCAGTACTTC. Protein: CASSSQGALYEQYF.

This sequence joins TRBV2 and TRBJ1-2; TRBD1 matches 7 bases. From germline, CDR1 is SNHLY and CDR2 FYNNEI. J gave up 8 bases and V 3 bases, and 9 bases lay outside the gene matches. The CDR3 loop spans 14 amino acids. CDR3 in amino acids: CASSEEGAYTGYTF. The CDR3 bases are TGTGCCAGCAGTGAGGAGGGGGCGTATACGGGCTACACCTTC.

V is TRBV21-1 and J is TRBJ1-1; the D call in the table, TRBD1, was not verified against the DNA. TRBV21-1 counts as a pseudogene. This CDR3 is 14 amino acids long. The CDR3 sequence: CASTPGQRYTEAFF. The CDR3 DNA sequence: TGTGCCAGCACTCCGGGACAGAGATACACTGAAGCTTTCTTT.

The chain is built from TRBV5-8 and TRBJ2-1; D gene uncertain. V was trimmed by 0 bases and J by 8 bases, leaving 3 bases between them. This CDR3 spans 11 amino acids. Germline-derived CDR1 and CDR2 are SGHTS and YDEGEE. The CDR3 is CASSLEHEQFF. The CDR3 DNA follows: TGTGCCAGCAGCTTGGAGCATGAGCAGTTCTTC.

The gene calls are TRBV5-1 and TRBJ2-1; 7 bases are shared with TRBD1. Germline loops: CDR1 SGHRS, CDR2 YFSETQ. The CDR3 loop spans 15 amino acids. The trim removed 7 bases at V and 6 bases at J, leaving 13 bases unmatched. The CDR3 sequence is CASFPRTGKSNEQFF. Here the CDR3 DNA reads TGCGCCAGCTTCCCCAGGACAGGAAAGAGCAATGAGCAGTTCTTC.

V and J are TRBV7-9 and TRBJ1-1, with no clear D. The length of the CDR3 is 11 residues. V was cut by 6 bases and J by 6 bases, with 8 bases left in between. Looked up from germline, CDR1 is SEHNR and CDR2 is FQNEAQ (reference sequence). The CDR3 DNA reads TGTGCCAGCAGTTTCGGAGCTGAAGCTTTCTTT. Its protein is CASSFGAEAFF.

The chain is built from TRBV6-6 and TRBJ2-2; 10 nucleotides line up with TRBD2. V was pared by 8 bases and J by 5 bases, with 8 bases of the junction left unmatched. From germline, CDR1 is MNHNY and CDR2 SVGAGI (reference sequence). The CDR3 length is 15 residues. In DNA, the CDR3 is TGTGCCAGCTTAAGGAGCGGGGGGGGTACCGGGGAGCTGTTTTTT. It specifies CASLRSGGGTGELFF.

The J gene is TRBJ2-7, the V gene TRBV27; 8 bases line up with TRBD1. CDR1 MNHEY and CDR2 SMNVEV come from the germline V gene (reference sequence). This CDR3 has 15 amino acids. V lost 5 bases to trimming and J lost 0 bases; unmatched junction nucleotides: 6. CDR3 sequence (DNA): TGTGCCAGCAGTCTCCGGGACAGGCACTCCTACGAGCAGTACTTC. Protein: CASSLRDRHSYEQYF.

For the CDR3, the DNA is TGCGCCAGCAGCCAGGTAGACACCTCCTATGATGGCTACACCTTC. The encoded protein is CASSQVDTSYDGYTF. The gene calls are TRBV4-1 and TRBJ1-2; D remains ambiguous. Trimming shortened V by 3 bases and J by 6 bases, and 17 bases separated the two germline ends. The CDR3 totals 15 residues. The germline gives CDR1 MGHRA, CDR2 YSYEKL.

The chain couples TRBV2 to TRBJ1-1; 7 nucleotides line up with TRBD1. Germline values: CDR1 SNHLY, CDR2 FYNNEI. The CDR3 is made up of 16 amino acids. J lost 1 base, V lost 6 bases, and 11 bases had no gene match. Here the CDR3 reads CASSETLGTENTEAFF. CDR3 sequence (DNA): TGTGCCAGCAGCGAAACCCTTGGGACAGAGAACACTGAAGCTTTCTTT.

The chain links TRBV16 to TRBJ2-7; D possibly corresponds to TRBD2 (5 bases). Trimming shortened V by 6 bases and J by 7 bases, and 19 bases separated the two germline ends. CDR1 and CDR2 (germline): KGHSY, FQNENV. The CDR3 contains 14 residues. CDR3: CASSFGLRAGEQYF. The CDR3 nucleotides read TGTGCCAGCAGTTTTGGACTCCGGGCCGGTGAGCAGTACTTC.

This clone was seen more than once but under ten times. The rearrangement links TRBV24-1 to TRBJ1-2; D possibly corresponds to TRBD1 (6 bases). V was shortened by 6 bases and J by 4 bases, with 11 bases between the two germline ends. From germline, CDR1 is KGHDR and CDR2 SFDVKD. The CDR3 is 13 amino acids. CDR3 sequence: CATSTGFFYGYTF. The DNA of the CDR3 is TGTGCCACCAGTACAGGGTTCTTCTATGGCTACACCTTC.

This chain links TRBV4-1 with TRBJ1-1, with D perhaps TRBD1 (5 bases). The V end was cut by 3 bases, the J end by 4 bases, with 15 bases between. In germline, CDR1 is MGHRA, CDR2 YSYEKL. The CDR3 contains 15 residues. DNA of the CDR3: TGCGCCAGCAGCCAGCGGGGGGGGTTAGCCACTGAAGCTTTCTTT. This codes for CASSQRGGLATEAFF.

The genes are TRBV25-1 and TRBJ1-1, with 7 bases aligning to TRBD1. Trimming took 10 bases from V and 10 from J; bases not matched to a gene: 12. The CDR3 length is 12 residues. CDR1 is MGHDK and CDR2 is SYGVNS in the germline V gene. Here the CDR3 DNA reads TGTGCCACCGGACAGACAGGGATTGGAGCTTTCTTT. Translation: CATGQTGIGAFF.

The rearrangement links TRBV27 to TRBJ2-7; 12 positions match TRBD2. This CDR3 spans 16 amino acids. Germline V gene lookup returns CDR1 MNHEY and CDR2 SMNVEV (reference sequence). Unmatched junction bases numbered 5, after V lost 5 bases and J lost 0 bases. CDR3 region: CASSAGTSGSSYEQYF. The CDR3 nucleotides read TGTGCCAGCAGTGCAGGGACTAGCGGGTCCTCCTACGAGCAGTACTTC.

The chain is built from TRBV12-5 and TRBJ1-2, with D maybe TRBD1 (5 bases). Trimming removed 4 bases at V and 3 bases at J, with 18 bases between. The germline CDR1 and CDR2 sequences are LGHNT and FRNRAP. CDR3 length: 16 amino acids. The CDR3 loop reads CASGWGQGPFYYGYTF. CDR3 DNA sequence: TGTGCTAGTGGTTGGGGCCAGGGCCCCTTTTACTATGGCTACACCTTC.

This chain joins TRBV19 and TRBJ1-6; 8 bases are a match to TRBD1. The CDR3 runs 14 residues. The V and J ends lost 6 bases and 9 bases, in that order; junction bases with no gene match: 7. Germline-derived CDR1 and CDR2 are LNHDA and SQIVND (reference sequence). DNA of the CDR3: TGTGCCAGTAGACCGACAGGGGTGGGTTCACCCCTCCACTTT. Protein sequence: CASRPTGVGSPLHF. Supplemented by reference TRBV19 and TRBJ1-6, the full variable domain reads DGGITQSPKYLFRKEGQNVTLSCEQNLNHDAMYWYRQDPGQGLRLIYYSQIVNDFQKGDIAEGYSVSREKKESFPLTVTSAQKNPTAFYLCASRPTGVGSPLHFGNGTRLTVT.

The chain joins TRBV6-5 to TRBJ1-5, with no clear D. Looked up from germline, CDR1 is MNHEY and CDR2 is SVGAGI. The CDR3 is 15 residues long. Trimming took off 1 base at V and 1 base at J, with 8 bases between the two ends. Here the CDR3 reads CASSYLEGSNQPQHF. The CDR3 DNA reads as TGTGCCAGCAGTTACTTAGAGGGAAGCAATCAGCCCCAGCATTTT.